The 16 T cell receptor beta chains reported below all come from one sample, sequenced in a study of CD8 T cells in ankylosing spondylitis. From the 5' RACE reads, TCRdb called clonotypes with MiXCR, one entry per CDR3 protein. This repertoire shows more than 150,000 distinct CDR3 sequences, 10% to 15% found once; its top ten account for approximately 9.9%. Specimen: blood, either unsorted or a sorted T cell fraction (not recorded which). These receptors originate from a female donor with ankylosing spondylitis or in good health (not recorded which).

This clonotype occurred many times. DNA for the CDR3: TGTGCCAGCACTATCGCCTTTTCGGACGGAGCTTTCTTT. This translates into CASTIAFSDGAFF. The V call is TRBV2, the J call TRBJ1-1; D gene ambiguous. The germline V gene has CDR1 SNHLY and CDR2 FYNNEI. Trimming stripped 7 bases from V and 10 bases from J, with 19 bases between. This CDR3 is built from 13 residues.

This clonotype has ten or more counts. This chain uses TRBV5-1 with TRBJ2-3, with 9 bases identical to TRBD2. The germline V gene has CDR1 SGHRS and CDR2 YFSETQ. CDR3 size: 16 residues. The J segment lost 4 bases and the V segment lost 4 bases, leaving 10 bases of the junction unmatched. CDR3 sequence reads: CASSPSSSGSPDTQYF. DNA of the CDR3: TGCGCCAGCAGCCCCTCGAGTAGCGGGAGTCCAGATACGCAGTATTTT.

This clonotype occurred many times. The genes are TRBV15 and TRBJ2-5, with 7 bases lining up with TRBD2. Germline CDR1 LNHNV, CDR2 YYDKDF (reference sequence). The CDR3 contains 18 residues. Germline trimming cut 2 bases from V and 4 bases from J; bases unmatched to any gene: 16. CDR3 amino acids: CATSRKGEGRVGSETQYF. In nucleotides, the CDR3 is TGTGCCACCAGCAGAAAAGGGGAAGGGAGGGTAGGGTCAGAGACCCAGTACTTC.

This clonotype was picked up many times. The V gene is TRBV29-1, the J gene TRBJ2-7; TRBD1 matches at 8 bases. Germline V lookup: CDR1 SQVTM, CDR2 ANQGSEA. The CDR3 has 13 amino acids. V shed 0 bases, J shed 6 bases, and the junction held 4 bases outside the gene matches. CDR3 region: CSVEETGAGEQYF. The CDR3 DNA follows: TGCAGCGTTGAAGAGACAGGGGCAGGCGAGCAGTACTTC.

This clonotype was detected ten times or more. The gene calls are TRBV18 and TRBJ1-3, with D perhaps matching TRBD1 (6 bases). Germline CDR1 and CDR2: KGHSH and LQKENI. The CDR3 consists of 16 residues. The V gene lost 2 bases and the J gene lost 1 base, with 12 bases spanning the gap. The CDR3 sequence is CASSPFGTNSGNTIYF. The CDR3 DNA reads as TGTGCCAGCTCACCATTCGGGACAAATTCTGGAAACACCATATATTTT.

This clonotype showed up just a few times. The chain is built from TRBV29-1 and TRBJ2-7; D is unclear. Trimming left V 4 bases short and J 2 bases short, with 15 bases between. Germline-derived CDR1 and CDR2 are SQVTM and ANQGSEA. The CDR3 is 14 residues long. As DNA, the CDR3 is TGCAGCGTTGTCTGGCGGACCAGCACCTACGAGCAGTACTTC. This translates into CSVVWRTSTYEQYF.

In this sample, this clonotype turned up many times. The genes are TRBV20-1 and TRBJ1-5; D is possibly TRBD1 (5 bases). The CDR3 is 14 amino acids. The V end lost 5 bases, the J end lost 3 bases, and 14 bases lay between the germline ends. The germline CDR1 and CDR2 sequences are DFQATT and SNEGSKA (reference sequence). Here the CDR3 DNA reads TGCAGTGCTTCCCCCCCAGGGCCCAATCAGCCCCAGCATTTT. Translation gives CSASPPGPNQPQHF.

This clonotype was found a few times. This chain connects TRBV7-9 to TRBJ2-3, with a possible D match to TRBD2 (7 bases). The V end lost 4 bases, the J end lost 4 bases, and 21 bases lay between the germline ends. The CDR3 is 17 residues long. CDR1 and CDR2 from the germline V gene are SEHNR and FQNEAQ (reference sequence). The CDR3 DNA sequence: TGTGCCAGCAGCTCGAGTAGGGGGACGGCGGGGGCAGATACGCAGTATTTT. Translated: CASSSSRGTAGADTQYF.

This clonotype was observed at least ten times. Here the CDR3 reads CASSAIGNQPQHF. The CDR3 nucleotides are TGTGCCAGCAGTGCGATTGGCAATCAGCCCCAGCATTTT. The chain recombines TRBV2 with TRBJ1-5; no firm D call. The germline V gene has CDR1 SNHLY and CDR2 FYNNEI. This CDR3 is 13 amino acids long. V shed 4 bases and J shed 2 bases, with 6 bases lying between them.

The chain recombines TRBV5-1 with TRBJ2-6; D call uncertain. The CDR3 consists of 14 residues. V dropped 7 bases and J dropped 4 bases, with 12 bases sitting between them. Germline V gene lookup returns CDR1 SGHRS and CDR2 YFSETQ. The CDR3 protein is CASGSAGGANVLTF. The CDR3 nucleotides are TGCGCCAGCGGATCGGCTGGGGGGGCCAACGTCCTGACTTTC.

The CDR3 loop is CASSTKVGGAQNIQYF. The CDR3 DNA is TGTGCCAGCAGCACCAAAGTGGGAGGGGCGCAAAACATTCAGTACTTC. This chain connects TRBV5-4 to TRBJ2-4; 7 positions agree with TRBD2. V lost 4 bases to trimming and J lost 5 bases; unmatched junction nucleotides: 12. Germline V gives CDR1 SGHNT, CDR2 YYREEE (reference sequence). This CDR3 has 16 amino acids.

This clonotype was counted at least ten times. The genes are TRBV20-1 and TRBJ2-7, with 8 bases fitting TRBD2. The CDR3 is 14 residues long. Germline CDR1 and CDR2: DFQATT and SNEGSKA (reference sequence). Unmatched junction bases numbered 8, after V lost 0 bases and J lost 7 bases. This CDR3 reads CSARDYGRVEEQYF. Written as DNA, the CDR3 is TGCAGTGCTAGAGATTACGGGAGGGTTGAAGAGCAGTACTTC.

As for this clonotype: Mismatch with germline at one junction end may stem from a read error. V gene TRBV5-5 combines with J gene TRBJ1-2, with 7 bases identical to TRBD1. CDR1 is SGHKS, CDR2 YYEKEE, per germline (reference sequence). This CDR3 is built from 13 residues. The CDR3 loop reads CVSSRGNYYGYTF. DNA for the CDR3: TGTGTCAGCAGCAGGGGGAATTACTATGGCTACACCTTC.

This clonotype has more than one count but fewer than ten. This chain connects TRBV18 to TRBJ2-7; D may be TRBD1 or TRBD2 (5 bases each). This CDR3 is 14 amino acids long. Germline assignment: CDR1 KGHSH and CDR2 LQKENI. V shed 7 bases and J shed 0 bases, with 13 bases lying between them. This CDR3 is CASFPGPSSYEQYF. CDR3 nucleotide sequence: TGTGCCAGCTTCCCGGGACCGAGCTCCTACGAGCAGTACTTC.

The CDR3: CAISESGPNYEQYF. The CDR3 DNA follows: TGTGCCATCAGTGAGTCAGGACCCAACTACGAGCAGTACTTC. The chain couples TRBV10-3 to TRBJ2-7, with D unresolved. Germline-derived CDR1 and CDR2 are ENHRY and SYGVKD. V shed 0 bases and J shed 3 bases, with 9 bases lying between them. CDR3 length equals 14 residues.

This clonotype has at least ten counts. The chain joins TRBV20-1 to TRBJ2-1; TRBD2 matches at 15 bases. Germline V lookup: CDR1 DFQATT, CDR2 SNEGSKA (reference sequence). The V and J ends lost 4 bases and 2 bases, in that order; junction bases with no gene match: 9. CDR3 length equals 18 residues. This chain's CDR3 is CSANTGTSGRSPYNEQFF. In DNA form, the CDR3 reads TGCAGTGCTAACACCGGGACTAGCGGGAGGTCGCCCTACAATGAGCAGTTCTTC.